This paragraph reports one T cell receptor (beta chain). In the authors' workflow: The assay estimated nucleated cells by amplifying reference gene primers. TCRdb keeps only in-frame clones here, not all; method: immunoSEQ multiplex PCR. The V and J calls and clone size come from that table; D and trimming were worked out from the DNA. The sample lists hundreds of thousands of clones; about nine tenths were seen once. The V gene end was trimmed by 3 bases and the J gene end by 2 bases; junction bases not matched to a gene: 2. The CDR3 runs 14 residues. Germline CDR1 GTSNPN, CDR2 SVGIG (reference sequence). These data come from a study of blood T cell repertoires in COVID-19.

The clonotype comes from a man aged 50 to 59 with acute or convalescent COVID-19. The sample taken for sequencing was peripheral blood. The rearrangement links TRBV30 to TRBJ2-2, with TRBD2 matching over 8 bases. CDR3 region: CAWRAGGNTGELFF. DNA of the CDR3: TGTGCCTGGAGGGCGGGGGGCAACACCGGGGAGCTGTTTTTT.